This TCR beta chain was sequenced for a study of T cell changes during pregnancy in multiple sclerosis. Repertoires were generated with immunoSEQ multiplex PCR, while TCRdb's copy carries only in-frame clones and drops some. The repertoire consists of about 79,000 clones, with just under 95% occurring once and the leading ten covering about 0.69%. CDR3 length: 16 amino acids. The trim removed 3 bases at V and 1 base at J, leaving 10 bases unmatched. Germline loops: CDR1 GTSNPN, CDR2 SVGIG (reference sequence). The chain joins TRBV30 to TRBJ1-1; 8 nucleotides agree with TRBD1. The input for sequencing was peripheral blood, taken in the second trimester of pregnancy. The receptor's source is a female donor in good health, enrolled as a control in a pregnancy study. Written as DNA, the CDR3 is TGTGCCTGGAGCCCATACCCCGGGACAGGGAACACTGAAGCTTTCTTT. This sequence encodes CAWSPYPGTGNTEAFF.